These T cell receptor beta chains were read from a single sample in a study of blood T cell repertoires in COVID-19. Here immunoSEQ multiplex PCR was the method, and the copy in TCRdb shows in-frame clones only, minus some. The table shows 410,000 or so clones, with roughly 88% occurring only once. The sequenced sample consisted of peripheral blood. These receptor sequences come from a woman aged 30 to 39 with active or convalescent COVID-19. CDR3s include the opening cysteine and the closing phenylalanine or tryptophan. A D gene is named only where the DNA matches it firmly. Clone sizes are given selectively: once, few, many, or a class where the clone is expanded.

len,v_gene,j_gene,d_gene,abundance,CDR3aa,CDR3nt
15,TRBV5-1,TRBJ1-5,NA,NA,CASSLGGGEDQPQHF,TGCGCCAGCAGCTTGGGGGGGGGCGAAGATCAGCCCCAGCATTTT
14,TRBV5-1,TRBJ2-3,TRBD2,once,CASRGNAGVDTQYF,TGCGCCAGCAGAGGTAACGCGGGAGTAGATACGCAGTATTTT
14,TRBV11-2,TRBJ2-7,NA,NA,CASSLDGLRREQYF,TGTGCCAGCAGCTTAGACGGGTTGAGACGCGAGCAGTACTTC
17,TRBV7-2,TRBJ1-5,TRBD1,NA,CASSLRGTGYSNQPQHF,TGTGCCAGCAGCTTAAGAGGGACAGGCTATAGCAATCAGCCCCAGCATTTT
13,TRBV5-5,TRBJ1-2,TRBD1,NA,CASSYGTGRGYTF,TGTGCCAGCAGCTACGGGACAGGGAGAGGCTACACCTTC
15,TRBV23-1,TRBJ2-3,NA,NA,CASSQSDISTDTQYF,TGCGCCAGCAGTCAATCTGACATAAGCACAGATACGCAGTATTTT
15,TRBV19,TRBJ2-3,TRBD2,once,CASSIGGDYTDTQYF,TGTGCCAGTAGTATAGGGGGGGACTACACAGATACGCAGTATTTT
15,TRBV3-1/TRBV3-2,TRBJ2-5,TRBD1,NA,CASSQPGTGMETQYF,TGTGCCAGCAGCCAACCCGGGACAGGGATGGAGACCCAGTACTTC
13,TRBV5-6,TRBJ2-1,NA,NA,CASSLAAGNEQFF,TGTGCCAGCAGCTTGGCCGCGGGAAATGAGCAGTTCTTC
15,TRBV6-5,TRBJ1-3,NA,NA,CASSYNSASGNTIYF,TGTGCCAGCAGTTACAACTCCGCCTCTGGAAACACCATATATTTT
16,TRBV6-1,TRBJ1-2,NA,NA,CASSEEGQGSHYGYTF,TGTGCCAGCAGTGAAGAGGGGCAGGGAAGTCACTATGGCTACACCTTC
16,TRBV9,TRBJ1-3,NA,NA,CASSGLEGDSGNTIYF,TGTGCCAGCAGCGGGCTTGAGGGGGACTCTGGAAACACCATATATTTT
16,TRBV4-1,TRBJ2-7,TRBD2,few,CASSQDPGGSAHEQYF,TGCGCCAGCAGCCAAGATCCGGGAGGGAGCGCCCACGAGCAGTACTTC
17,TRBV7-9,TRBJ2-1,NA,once,CASSLSRDAGSDNEQFF,TGTGCCAGCAGCTTATCGAGAGATGCGGGATCTGACAATGAGCAGTTCTTC
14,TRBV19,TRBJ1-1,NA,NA,CASSIPTGNTEAFF,TGTGCCAGTAGTATCCCCACAGGGAACACTGAAGCTTTCTTT
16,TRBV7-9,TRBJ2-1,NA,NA,CASSLTPGGQDNEQFF,TGTGCCAGCAGCTTGACCCCCGGGGGGCAGGACAATGAGCAGTTCTTC
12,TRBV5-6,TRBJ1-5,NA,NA,CASSHLTGPQHF,TGTGCCAGCAGCCATCTGACGGGACCCCAGCATTTT
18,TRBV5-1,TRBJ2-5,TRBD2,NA,CASSLGTSGSRYQETQYF,TGCGCCAGCAGCTTAGGGACTAGCGGGAGCAGATACCAAGAGACCCAGTACTTC
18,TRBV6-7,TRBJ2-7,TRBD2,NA,CASSYSNTLAGGLREQYF,TGTGCCAGCAGTTACTCCAACACATTAGCGGGGGGATTACGCGAGCAGTACTTC
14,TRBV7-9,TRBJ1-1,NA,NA,CASSFDTVLTEAFF,TGTGCCAGCAGCTTTGACACCGTCCTCACTGAAGCTTTCTTT
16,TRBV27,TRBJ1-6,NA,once,CASSLYGSSYNSPLHF,TGTGCCAGCAGTTTATATGGGAGCTCCTATAATTCACCCCTCCACTTT
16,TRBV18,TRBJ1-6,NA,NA,CASSDRTSSYNSPLHF,TGTGCCAGCTCAGACAGGACAAGCTCCTATAATTCACCCCTCCACTTT
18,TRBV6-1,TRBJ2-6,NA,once,CASSGTGLEWSGANVLTF,TGTGCCAGCAGTGGTACAGGGCTCGAATGGTCTGGGGCCAACGTCCTGACTTTC
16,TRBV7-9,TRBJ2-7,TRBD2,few,CASSLETSGPWEEQYF,TGTGCCAGCAGCTTAGAGACTAGCGGGCCGTGGGAGGAGCAGTACTTC
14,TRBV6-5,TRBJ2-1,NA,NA,CASSGRRVDNEQFF,TGTGCCAGCAGCGGCCGGCGGGTGGACAATGAGCAGTTCTTC
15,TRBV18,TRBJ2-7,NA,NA,CASSPRARAPYEQYF,TGTGCCAGCTCACCACGTGCGAGGGCTCCCTACGAGCAGTACTTC
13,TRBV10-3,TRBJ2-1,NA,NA,CAISGGQFNEQFF,TGTGCCATCAGCGGGGGACAGTTCAATGAGCAGTTCTTC
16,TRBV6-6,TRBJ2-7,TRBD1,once,CASSYSPGTGIHEQYF,TGTGCCAGCAGTTACTCCCCCGGGACAGGGATCCACGAGCAGTACTTC
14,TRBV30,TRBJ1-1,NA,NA,CAWSVDSMNTEAFF,TGTGCCTGGAGTGTCGACAGTATGAACACTGAAGCTTTCTTT
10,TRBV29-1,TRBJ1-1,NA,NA,CSAETTEAFF,TGCAGCGCTGAAACAACTGAAGCTTTCTTT
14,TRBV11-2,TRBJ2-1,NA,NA,CASSLAPVANEQFF,TGTGCCAGCAGCTTAGCGCCAGTGGCAAATGAGCAGTTCTTC
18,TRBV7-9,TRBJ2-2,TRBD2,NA,CASSLGRPGGRYTGELFF,TGTGCCAGCAGCTTAGGACGTCCGGGAGGACGTTACACCGGGGAGCTGTTTTTT
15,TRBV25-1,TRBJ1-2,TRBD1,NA,CASSQRDSTNYGYTF,TGTGCCAGCAGCCAACGGGACAGCACTAACTATGGCTACACCTTC
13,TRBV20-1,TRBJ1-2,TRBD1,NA,CSASRQGAEGYTF,TGCAGTGCTAGTAGACAGGGGGCGGAGGGCTACACCTTC
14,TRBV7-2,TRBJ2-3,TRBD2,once,CASSSGTSSDTQYF,TGTGCCAGCAGCTCCGGGACTAGCTCAGATACGCAGTATTTT
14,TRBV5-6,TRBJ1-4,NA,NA,CASSMGGTNEKLFF,TGTGCCAGCAGCATGGGGGGCACTAATGAAAAACTGTTTTTT
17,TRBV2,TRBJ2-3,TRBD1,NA,CASSKRTPGQGADTQYF,TGTGCCAGCAGTAAAAGGACACCGGGACAGGGGGCAGATACGCAGTATTTT
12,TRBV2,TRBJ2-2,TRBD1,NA,CASGQGAGELFF,TGTGCCAGTGGACAGGGAGCCGGGGAGCTGTTTTTT
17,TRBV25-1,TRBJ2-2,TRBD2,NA,CASTGVAGTPNTGELFF,TGTGCCAGCACGGGGGTAGCGGGAACTCCGAACACCGGGGAGCTGTTTTTT
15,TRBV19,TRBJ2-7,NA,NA,CASSRTLDTPYEQYF,TGTGCCAGTAGTAGAACCTTGGACACCCCCTACGAGCAGTACTTC
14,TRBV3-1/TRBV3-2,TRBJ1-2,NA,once,CASSQAPGSGGYTF,TGTGCCAGCAGCCAAGCGCCGGGGTCGGGTGGCTACACCTTC
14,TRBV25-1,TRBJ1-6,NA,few,CASSDKEDNSPLHF,TGTGCCAGCAGTGATAAGGAGGATAATTCACCCCTCCACTTT
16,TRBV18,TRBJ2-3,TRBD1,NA,CASSPKTGTSTDTQYF,TGTGCCAGCTCACCAAAGACAGGGACATCTACAGATACGCAGTATTTT
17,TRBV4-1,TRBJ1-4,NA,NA,CASSQETAIPTNEKLFF,TGCGCCAGCAGCCAGGAGACAGCGATTCCAACTAATGAAAAACTGTTTTTT
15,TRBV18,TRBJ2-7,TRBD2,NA,CASSPGLVTLYEQYF,TGTGCCAGCTCACCCGGACTAGTCACCCTCTACGAGCAGTACTTC
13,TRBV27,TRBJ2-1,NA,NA,CASSSSGYNEQFF,TGTGCCAGCAGTAGCAGCGGATACAATGAGCAGTTCTTC
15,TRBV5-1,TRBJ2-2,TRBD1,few,CASSSPGQGVGELFF,TGCGCCAGCAGCTCTCCGGGACAGGGGGTCGGGGAGCTGTTTTTT
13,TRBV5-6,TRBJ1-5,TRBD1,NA,CASSLGQGDPQHF,TGTGCCAGCAGCTTAGGACAGGGAGATCCCCAGCATTTT
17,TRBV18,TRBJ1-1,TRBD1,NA,CASSPVDPGQANTEAFF,TGTGCCAGCTCACCTGTCGACCCCGGACAGGCGAACACTGAAGCTTTCTTT
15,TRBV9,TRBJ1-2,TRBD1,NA,CASSEGTGGNYGYTF,TGTGCCAGCAGCGAGGGGACAGGAGGCAACTATGGCTACACCTTC
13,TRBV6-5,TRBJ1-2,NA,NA,CASSYVGSNGYTF,TGTGCCAGCAGTTACGTCGGGAGCAATGGCTACACCTTC
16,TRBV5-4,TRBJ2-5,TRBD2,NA,CASRAGTSGNQETQYF,TGTGCCAGCAGGGCTGGGACTAGCGGGAACCAAGAGACCCAGTACTTC
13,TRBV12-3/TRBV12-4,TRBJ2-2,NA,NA,CASSYQYTGELFF,TGTGCCAGCAGTTACCAGTACACCGGGGAGCTGTTTTTT
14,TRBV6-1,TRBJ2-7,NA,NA,CASSEDLEGHEQYF,TGTGCCAGCAGTGAAGATCTAGAGGGCCACGAGCAGTACTTC
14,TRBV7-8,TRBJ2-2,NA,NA,CASSLIQGTGELFF,TGTGCCAGCAGCTTAATCCAGGGGACCGGGGAGCTGTTTTTT
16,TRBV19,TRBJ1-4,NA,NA,CASSFAGKSTNEKLFF,TGTGCCAGTAGTTTCGCAGGGAAATCAACTAATGAAAAACTGTTTTTT
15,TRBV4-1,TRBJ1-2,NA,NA,CASRSNGGVNYGYTF,TGCGCCAGCAGGTCCAATGGAGGGGTGAACTATGGCTACACCTTC